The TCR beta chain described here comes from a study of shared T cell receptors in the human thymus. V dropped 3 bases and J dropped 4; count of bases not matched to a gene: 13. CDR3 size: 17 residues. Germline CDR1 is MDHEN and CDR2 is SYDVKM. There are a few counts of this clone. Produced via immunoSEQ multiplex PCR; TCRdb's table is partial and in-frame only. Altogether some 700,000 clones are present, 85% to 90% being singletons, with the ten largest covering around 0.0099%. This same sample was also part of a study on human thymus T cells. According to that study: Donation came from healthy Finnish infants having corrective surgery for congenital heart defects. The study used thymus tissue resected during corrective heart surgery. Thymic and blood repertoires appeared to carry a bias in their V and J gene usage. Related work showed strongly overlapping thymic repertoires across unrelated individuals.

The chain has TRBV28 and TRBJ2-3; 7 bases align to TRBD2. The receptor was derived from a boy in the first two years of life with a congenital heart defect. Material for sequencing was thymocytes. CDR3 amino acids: CASSLDQTSHTSDTQYF. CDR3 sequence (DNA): TGTGCCAGCAGTTTGGACCAGACTAGCCACACATCAGATACGCAGTATTTT.